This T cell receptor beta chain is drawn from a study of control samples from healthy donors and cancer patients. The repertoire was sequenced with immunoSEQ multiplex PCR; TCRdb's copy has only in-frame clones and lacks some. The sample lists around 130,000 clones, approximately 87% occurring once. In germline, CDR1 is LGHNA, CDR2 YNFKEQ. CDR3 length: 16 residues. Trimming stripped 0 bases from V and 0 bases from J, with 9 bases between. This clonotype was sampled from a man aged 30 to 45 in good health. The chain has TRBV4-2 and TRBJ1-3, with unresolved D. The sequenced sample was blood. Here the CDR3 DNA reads TGTGCCAGCAGCCAAGACGACCGTCGCTCTGGAAACACCATATATTTT. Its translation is CASSQDDRRSGNTIYF.